The 3 T cell receptor beta chains presented below share a single source sample, sequenced in a study of regulatory T cells in long-lasting Graves disease. The time point here: newly diagnosed GD, antithyroid drugs for less than 3 months. Extracted RNA from PBMCs served as the source of the TCR library. Construction of TCR beta libraries relied on iRepertoire HTBI primers and on Arm-PCR targeting CDR3 regions. One entry per CDR3 protein results from TCRdb running MiXCR on the multiplex PCR reads. The sample yields some 500,000 distinct CDR3 sequences, roughly 12% seen once. These data were also filed under a second study, of T cells in Graves' hyperthyroidism and ophthalmopathy.

The source material was peripheral blood mononuclear cells (PBMCs), sampled at new diagnosis, from a patient treated with antithyroid drugs. The receptor set was obtained from a man between 25 and 39 years old with Graves disease.

The V and J genes are TRBV5-4 and TRBJ2-5; D is undetermined. CDR1 and CDR2 (germline): SGHNT, YYREEE (reference sequence). The CDR3 loop spans 14 amino acids. The germline V and J ends were trimmed by 4 bases and 0 bases, with 10 bases remaining between them. CDR3 residues: CASSLTADQETQYF. In DNA, the CDR3 is TGTGCCAGCAGCCTCACCGCGGACCAAGAGACCCAGTACTTC.

This clonotype has a count of ten or more. The rearrangement links TRBV12-3 or TRBV12-4 to TRBJ2-3; D may be TRBD2 (5 bases). Deletions cut 0 bases from V and 4 bases from J, with 14 bases between. The CDR3 covers 16 residues. The CDR3 spells CASSLALSGEADTQYF. Here the CDR3 DNA reads TGTGCCAGCAGTTTAGCGCTAAGCGGAGAAGCAGATACGCAGTATTTT.

This clonotype was recorded at least ten times. The V call is TRBV5-1, the J call TRBJ1-2, with D hard to call. CDR1 is SGHRS, CDR2 YFSETQ, per germline. Between the trimmed V and J ends, which lost 5 bases and 0 bases, there was a span of 14 bases. CDR3 size: 15 residues. CDR3 loop: CASRADSSANYGYTF. Here the CDR3 DNA reads TGCGCCAGCAGGGCCGATAGCTCAGCTAACTATGGCTACACCTTC.